The 6 T cell receptor beta chains presented below share a single source sample, sequenced in a study of blood T cell repertoires in COVID-19. Sequencing was performed with immunoSEQ multiplex PCR; in TCRdb, only in-frame clones are kept and a portion is missing. The sample yields tens of thousands of clones, over 80% seen once. The sample consisted of peripheral blood. The receptors originated from a man older than 75 with active or convalescent COVID-19.

The V gene is TRBV7-8, the J gene TRBJ1-5; D remains unclear. Germline loops: CDR1 SGHVS, CDR2 FQNEAQ. This CDR3 is 14 amino acids long. V was trimmed by 5 bases and J by 3 bases, leaving 11 bases between them. CDR3 loop: CASSPRFDNQPQHF. As DNA, the CDR3 is TGTGCCAGCAGCCCGCGGTTTGACAATCAGCCCCAGCATTTT.

This sequence joins TRBV4-1 and TRBJ2-3; 7 bases fit TRBD2. The CDR3 totals 18 residues. The V segment lost 0 bases and the J segment 2 bases; nucleotides outside the gene matches: 11. The V gene's germline CDR1 is MGHRA and CDR2 YSYEKL. The CDR3 bases are TGCGCCAGCAGCCAAGAATTTGGACTAGGGCCTAACACAGATACGCAGTATTTT. This gives the protein CASSQEFGLGPNTDTQYF.

The chain carries TRBV18 and TRBJ1-5; 7 nucleotides agree with TRBD1. After removal of 3 bases from V and 2 bases from J, the junction contained 7 bases not matched to a gene. The germline CDR1 and CDR2 sequences are KGHSH and LQKENI. CDR3 length: 16 amino acids. This CDR3 is CASSPTGLGGNQPQHF. In DNA form, the CDR3 reads TGTGCCAGCTCACCGACAGGGTTGGGTGGCAATCAGCCCCAGCATTTT.

The chain couples TRBV3-1 (or the pseudogene TRBV3-2) to TRBJ2-3, with D maybe TRBD1 (5 bases). V was shortened by 2 bases and J by 1 base, with 10 bases between the two germline ends. The CDR3 is made up of 15 amino acids. The germline V gene encodes CDR1 LGHDT and CDR2 YNNKEL (reference sequence). The CDR3: CASSQTDTRTDTQYF. CDR3 bases: TGTGCCAGCAGCCAAACGGACACCCGCACAGATACGCAGTATTTT.

This clone was seen more than once but under ten times. The chain is built from TRBV11-2 and TRBJ1-6, with D maybe TRBD1 (5 bases). The CDR3 is made up of 15 amino acids. Germline-derived CDR1 and CDR2 are SGHAT and FQNNGV. V lost 2 bases and J 8 bases, leaving 13 bases between the germline ends. This CDR3 is CASSLSGHPDSPLHF. CDR3 nucleotides: TGTGCCAGCAGCTTATCCGGACACCCTGATTCACCCCTCCACTTT. Variable domain in full (rest from reference TRBV11-2 and TRBJ1-6): EAGVAQSPRYKIIEKRQSVAFWCNPISGHATLYWYQQILGQGPKLLIQFQNNGVVDDSQLPKDRFSAERLKGVDSTLKIQPAKLEDSAVYLCASSLSGHPDSPLHFGNGTRLTVT.

The chain joins TRBV6-2 or TRBV6-3 to TRBJ2-3; 7 positions agree with TRBD2. This CDR3 has 15 amino acids. The germline V gene encodes CDR1 MNHEY and CDR2 SVGEGT. After removal of 3 bases from V and 6 bases from J, the junction contained 9 bases not matched to a gene. Here the CDR3 DNA reads TGTGCCAGCAGTTATCAGCGGGGTTCGATGGATACGCAGTATTTT. Its protein product is CASSYQRGSMDTQYF.